These 32 T cell receptor beta chains originate from one sample sequenced in a study of shared clonotypes between healthy human individuals. The method was immunoSEQ multiplex PCR; TCRdb's version includes in-frame clones alone and lacks a portion of them. The sample consists of 97,000 or so clones, around half of them appearing once. The specimen was PBMCs. These receptors were taken from a woman in her thirties or forties in good health. Some clones in this sample may be carry-over from other donors' samples.

The chain couples TRBV14 to TRBJ2-7; 8 positions agree with TRBD2. The CDR3 length is 14 residues. The V and J ends lost 0 bases and 11 bases, in that order; junction bases with no gene match: 9. The germline CDR1 and CDR2 sequences are SGHDN and FVKESK. This chain's CDR3 is CASSQDLASGSKYF. The CDR3, as DNA: TGTGCCAGCAGCCAAGATCTTGCGAGCGGGAGCAAGTACTTC.

This clone was detected only once. The same CDR3 can be traced to other DNA sequences in this sample. This chain joins TRBV5-1 and TRBJ2-5, with 11 bases lining up with TRBD2. The J call may be mistaken, given a closer DNA end match to TRBJ2-7. In germline, CDR1 is SGHRS, CDR2 YFSETQ. This CDR3 is built from 17 residues. CDR3 residues: CASSPAGTSGNSYEQYF. The CDR3 DNA reads TGCGCCAGCAGCCCAGCCGGGACTAGCGGAAACTCCTACGAGCAGTACTTC.

Remarks on this clone: The conserved phenylalanine or tryptophan is not found at the CDR3 terminus, so this likely reflects a read error. The J gene is TRBJ1-4, the V gene TRBV30; D is undetermined. The CDR3 is made up of 14 amino acids. The V gene's germline CDR1 is GTSNPN and CDR2 SVGIG (reference sequence). The DNA of the CDR3 is TGTGCCTGGAGTGGACTGCCAACTAATGAAAAGCTGTTTCTT. Translating it yields CAWSGLPTNEKLFL.

The table lists this clone with a few counts. The chain joins TRBV5-1 to TRBJ1-2; possibly TRBD1 for D (6 bases). In germline, CDR1 is SGHRS, CDR2 YFSETQ. The CDR3 sequence is 13 residues long. The V end was cut by 7 bases, the J end by 2 bases, with 12 bases between. The CDR3 region has the DNA TGCGCCAGCTCCTCGCAGGGGAACTATGGCTACACCTTC. Protein sequence: CASSSQGNYGYTF.

This clone has just a few counts. V and J are TRBV19 and TRBJ2-7; unclear D gene. Germline-derived CDR1 and CDR2 are LNHDA and SQIVND (reference sequence). There are 13 residues in the CDR3. In nucleotides, the CDR3 is TGTGCTCCTCCCCTTCTGAAAACCTACGAGCAGTACTTC. As protein: CAPPLLKTYEQYF.

The chain recombines TRBV5-1 with TRBJ2-6, with D hard to call. Trimming left V 2 bases short and J 3 bases short, with 9 bases between. The V gene's germline CDR1 is SGHRS and CDR2 YFSETQ. The CDR3 runs 15 residues. CDR3: CASSLIGGGANVLTF. The CDR3 region has the DNA TGCGCCAGCAGCTTAATAGGCGGTGGGGCCAACGTCCTGACTTTC.

The genes are TRBV29-1 and TRBJ2-5, with D perhaps given as TRBD1 or TRBD2 (5 bases each). CDR1 is SQVTM, CDR2 ANQGSEA, per germline. V was shortened by 4 bases and J by 11 bases, with 20 bases between the two germline ends. This CDR3 has 13 amino acids. CDR3 bases: TGCAGCGTTGTCCCATCAGGGAGAGGTGAGCAGTACTTC. Protein product: CSVVPSGRGEQYF.

In this sample, this clone turned up a few times. This chain connects TRBV6-5 to TRBJ2-2, with unresolved D. Germline CDR1 is MNHEY and CDR2 is SVGAGI. With 8 bases removed from V and 3 bases from J, the gap between germline ends came to 7 bases. The CDR3 contains 12 residues. The CDR3 protein is CASGPYTGELFF. The CDR3 region has the DNA TGTGCCAGCGGTCCCTACACCGGGGAGCTGTTTTTT.

The chain links TRBV5-1 to TRBJ2-7; D possibly corresponds to TRBD2 (5 bases). V was shortened by 0 bases and J by 2 bases, with 12 bases between the two germline ends. The CDR3 spans 15 residues. CDR1 and CDR2 (germline): SGHRS, YFSETQ. CDR3 in DNA: TGCGCCAGCAGCTTGGCACGGGGTAGCCCCTACGAGCAGTACTTC. Encoded protein: CASSLARGSPYEQYF. The full variable domain, rest sourced from reference TRBV5-1 and TRBJ2-7, is KAGVTQTPRYLIKTRGQQVTLSCSPISGHRSVSWYQQTPGQGLQFLFEYFSETQRNKGNFPGRFSGRQFSNSRSEMNVSTLELGDSALYLCASSLARGSPYEQYFGPGTRLTVT.

The gene calls are TRBV5-4 and TRBJ1-2; 8 bases map to TRBD1. Trimming at V came to 4 bases and at J to 6 bases, leaving 5 bases not matched to a gene. CDR3 length: 13 amino acids. The germline CDR1 and CDR2 sequences are SGHNT and YYREEE (reference sequence). For the CDR3, the DNA is TGTGCCAGCAGCCCGGACAGGGAGGATGGCTACACCTTC. Translation: CASSPDREDGYTF.

CDR3 nucleotide sequence: TGTGCCAGCATTCTAGACGTTGAGCAGTTCTTC. Its translation: CASILDVEQFF. V usage is TRBV15 and J usage is TRBJ2-1; D uncertain. Germline CDR1 and CDR2: LNHNV and YYDKDF (reference sequence). The germline V and J ends were trimmed by 10 bases and 9 bases, with 13 bases remaining between them. The CDR3 totals 11 residues.

This clone showed up many times. This chain connects TRBV30 to TRBJ2-7, with D possibly matching TRBD1 (6 bases). Trimming took 7 bases from V and 4 from J, leaving 14 bases between them. Germline assignment: CDR1 GTSNPN and CDR2 SVGIG (reference sequence). The CDR3 length is 12 residues. CDR3 residues: CASRTAWYEQYF. CDR3 sequence (DNA): TGTGCCTCAAGGACAGCATGGTACGAGCAGTACTTC.

At least ten counts were recorded for this clone. CDR3 amino acids: CAWKKTGENTEAFF. Here the CDR3 DNA reads TGTGCCTGGAAGAAGACAGGGGAGAACACTGAAGCTTTCTTT. The rearrangement links TRBV30 to TRBJ1-1; 8 nucleotides match TRBD1. J was trimmed by 1 base and V by 4 bases; bases with no gene match: 5. Germline V CDR1 and CDR2: GTSNPN, SVGIG (reference sequence). The CDR3 has 14 residues.

This clone was counted only a few times. This rearrangement joins TRBV7-2 to TRBJ1-6; 7 positions match TRBD1. V was pared by 5 bases and J by 7 bases, with 5 bases of the junction left unmatched. Germline values: CDR1 SGHTA, CDR2 FQGNSA. The CDR3 contains 14 residues. DNA for the CDR3: TGTGCCAGCAGCCTACAGGGGTGGAATTCACCCCTCCACTTT. The encoded protein is CASSLQGWNSPLHF. The full variable domain, with the rest looked up from reference TRBV7-2 and TRBJ1-6, is GAGVSQSPSNKVTEKGKDVELRCDPISGHTALYWYRQSLGQGLEFLIYFQGNSAPDKSGLPSDRFSAERTGGSVSTLTIQRTQQEDSAVYLCASSLQGWNSPLHFGNGTRLTVT.

This clone was recorded at least ten times. V and J are TRBV6-1 and TRBJ2-3; a weak D match, TRBD2 (5 bases). Germline CDR1 reads MNHNS; CDR2 reads SASEGT. V shed 6 bases and J shed 0 bases, with 10 bases lying between them. The CDR3 is made up of 14 amino acids. In DNA, the CDR3 is TGTGCCAGCAGGGACTCATCTAGCACAGATACGCAGTATTTT. Translation gives CASRDSSSTDTQYF.

The table lists this clone with many counts. The V call is TRBV7-2, the J call TRBJ1-2; TRBD1 matches at 7 bases. J gave up 4 bases and V 5 bases, and 4 bases lay outside the gene matches. The CDR3 length is 13 residues. From germline, CDR1 is SGHTA and CDR2 FQGNSA. The CDR3 protein is CASSPGTVYGYTF. CDR3 coding DNA: TGTGCCAGCAGCCCAGGGACAGTCTATGGCTACACCTTC.

The table lists this clone with a count of one. This chain joins TRBV25-1 and TRBJ2-7, with D possibly being TRBD1 (6 bases). The CDR3 extends over 11 amino acids. Deletions cut 4 bases from V and 10 bases from J, with 11 bases between. Per germline, CDR1 MGHDK and CDR2 SYGVNS. The CDR3 bases are TGTGCCAGCAGTGTGGACAGACGACAGTACTTC. Protein sequence: CASSVDRRQYF.

This clone was counted at least ten times. The gene calls are TRBV6-5 and TRBJ2-5, with D perhaps matching TRBD1 or TRBD2 (5 bases each). Germline V gives CDR1 MNHEY, CDR2 SVGAGI. The CDR3 loop spans 13 amino acids. Trimming took off 6 bases at V and 2 bases at J, with 10 bases between the two ends. The DNA of the CDR3 is TGTGCCAGCAGGTGGGGGTGGCAAGAGACCCAGTACTTC. This encodes CASRWGWQETQYF.

The gene calls are TRBV30 and TRBJ1-5; 7 nucleotides align to TRBD1. Looked up from germline, CDR1 is GTSNPN and CDR2 is SVGIG (reference sequence). The CDR3 totals 15 residues. Unmatched junction bases numbered 7, after V lost 5 bases and J lost 0 bases. The DNA for the CDR3 is TGTGCCTGGGGGGACAGCGAGTATAGCAATCAGCCCCAGCATTTT. The encoded protein is CAWGDSEYSNQPQHF.

This clone came up many times. The chain combines TRBV10-2 with TRBJ2-1, with D possibly called TRBD1 or TRBD2 (7 bases each). The CDR3 length is 13 residues. The germline V gene has CDR1 WSHSY and CDR2 SAAADI. V was clipped by 8 bases and J by 3 bases, with 11 bases between them. The CDR3 DNA follows: TGCGCCAGCCAGGGGGGGGTCTACAATGAGCAGTTCTTC. Encoded protein: CASQGGVYNEQFF.

This chain links TRBV7-2 with TRBJ2-7; 8 bases align to TRBD1. This CDR3 region has 15 residues. The germline V gene encodes CDR1 SGHTA and CDR2 FQGNSA. V dropped 4 bases and J dropped 0; count of bases not matched to a gene: 5. The CDR3 DNA reads TGTGCCAGCAGCTATGGGGACAGGAGCTCCTACGAGCAGTACTTC. It specifies CASSYGDRSSYEQYF. Combining the CDR3 with reference TRBV7-2 and TRBJ2-7 gives the whole variable domain GAGVSQSPSNKVTEKGKDVELRCDPISGHTALYWYRQSLGQGLEFLIYFQGNSAPDKSGLPSDRFSAERTGGSVSTLTIQRTQQEDSAVYLCASSYGDRSSYEQYFGPGTRLTVT.

This clone has at least ten counts. The chain combines TRBV5-4 with TRBJ2-5; 14 bases line up with TRBD2. The trim removed 2 bases at V and 4 bases at J, leaving 7 bases unmatched. The CDR3 consists of 17 residues. The germline V gene encodes CDR1 SGHNT and CDR2 YYREEE (reference sequence). The CDR3 reads CASSLHGTSGSRETQYF. As DNA, the CDR3 is TGTGCCAGCAGCTTACACGGGACTAGCGGGAGTCGAGAGACCCAGTACTTC.

At least ten counts were recorded for this clone. This sequence joins TRBV14 and TRBJ2-7; D not certain. V lost 1 base, J lost 1 base, and 11 bases lay in between. The germline V gene encodes CDR1 SGHDN and CDR2 FVKESK. The CDR3 runs to 15 residues. CDR3 DNA sequence: TGTGCCAGCAGCCAAGGAATGCCAGATTCCTACGAGCAGTACTTC. It translates to CASSQGMPDSYEQYF. The full variable domain, with the rest looked up from reference TRBV14 and TRBJ2-7, is EAGVTQFPSHSVIEKGQTVTLRCDPISGHDNLYWYRRVMGKEIKFLLHFVKESKQDESGMPNNRFLAERTGGTYSTLKVQPAELEDSGVYFCASSQGMPDSYEQYFGPGTRLTVT.

The chain carries TRBV2 and TRBJ2-3; D gene ambiguous. V was clipped by 5 bases and J by 6 bases, with 21 bases between them. This CDR3 has 16 residues. The V gene's germline CDR1 is SNHLY and CDR2 FYNNEI. The CDR3 here is CASSRAYALPPDTQYF. CDR3 bases: TGTGCCAGCAGTCGGGCCTATGCCCTCCCGCCGGATACGCAGTATTTT.

Only one count was recorded for this clone. The rearrangement links TRBV30 to TRBJ2-3; the D gene is possibly TRBD1 (5 bases). The V and J ends lost 0 bases and 5 bases respectively, with 18 bases between them. CDR1 is GTSNPN, CDR2 SVGIG, per germline (reference sequence). The CDR3 is 16 amino acids. CDR3 nucleotide sequence: TGTGCCTGGAGTGTAGTAGGGGTATCAAACCTAGATACGCAGTATTTT. The encoded protein is CAWSVVGVSNLDTQYF.

In this sample, this clone turned up many times. V gene TRBV5-1 combines with J gene TRBJ2-3, with no clear D. V was cut by 4 bases and J by 0 bases, with 9 bases left in between. CDR1 is SGHRS, CDR2 YFSETQ, per germline. The CDR3 runs to 14 residues. This CDR3 reads CASSPTTSTDTQYF. CDR3 sequence (DNA): TGCGCCAGCAGCCCTACAACTAGCACAGATACGCAGTATTTT.

Regarding this clone: This may arise from a read error, as a much more abundant clone is one base away. This specimen includes other DNA sequences encoding the same CDR3. J is TRBJ2-3 and V is TRBV29-1, with 7 bases fitting TRBD2. V trimming: 6 bases; J trimming: 8 bases; junction bases outside the gene matches: 8. Germline CDR1 SQVTM, CDR2 ANQGSEA. This CDR3 comprises 12 residues. The CDR3 region is CSVESLAVTQYF. CDR3 in DNA: TGCAGCGTAGAGTCTCTAGCGGTTACGCAGTATTTT.

With respect to this clone: This CDR3 fails to terminate in the conserved phenylalanine or tryptophan, so it likely reflects a read error. The DNA is left out, because the CDR3 cannot be placed on it with certainty; the CDR3 is given as TCRdb lists it. CDR3 in amino acids: CASSSPETLATGGDL. The chain combines TRBV5-4 with TRBJ2-3; the DNA was not used to check the table's D call, TRBD2. Germline CDR1 and CDR2: SGHNT and YYREEE (reference sequence). The CDR3 is made up of 15 amino acids, end residues included.

A word on this clone: This likely came from a read error, as a far larger clone is one base away. This chain links TRBV27 with TRBJ2-1, with 7 positions matching TRBD1. This CDR3 is built from 15 residues. The junction had 15 bases not matched to a gene; V was cut back by 6 bases and J by 10 bases. CDR1 is MNHEY and CDR2 is SMNVEV in the germline V gene (reference sequence). CDR3 nucleotide sequence: TGTGCCAGCAGACAGGGGCCTACGTCCTCCTACGAGCAGTTCTTC. This codes for CASRQGPTSSYEQFF.

In this sample, this clone turned up a few times. This chain joins TRBV18 and TRBJ2-7, with no clear D. Trimming shortened V by 4 bases and J by 4 bases, and 8 bases separated the two germline ends. CDR3 length: 12 residues. Germline lookup yields CDR1 KGHSH and CDR2 LQKENI. This CDR3 reads CASSRLEYEQYF. For the CDR3, the DNA is TGTGCCAGCTCACGTCTAGAATACGAGCAGTACTTC. Filled out from reference TRBV18 and TRBJ2-7, the complete variable domain reads NAGVMQNPRHLVRRRGQEARLRCSPMKGHSHVYWYRQLPEEGLKFMVYLQKENIIDESGMPKERFSAEFPKEGPSILRIQQVVRGDSAAYFCASSRLEYEQYFGPGTRLTVT.

The V and J genes are TRBV28 and TRBJ2-7; 7 bases map to TRBD2. The germline V gene encodes CDR1 MDHEN and CDR2 SYDVKM. Losses at the gene ends were 6 bases for V and 0 bases for J; bases not matched to a gene: 8. The CDR3 contains 15 residues. The CDR3 reads CASSSPGLSSYEQYF. CDR3 coding DNA: TGTGCCAGCAGCTCCCCGGGACTATCCTCCTACGAGCAGTACTTC.

This clone was recorded a few times. The gene calls are TRBV5-1 and TRBJ1-6; possibly TRBD1 for D (6 bases). The CDR3 is 15 residues long. Germline values: CDR1 SGHRS, CDR2 YFSETQ. Trimming stripped 0 bases from V and 10 bases from J, with 14 bases between. CDR3 region: CASSLDRVSGSPLHF. The CDR3 nucleotides are TGCGCCAGCAGCTTGGACAGGGTGTCCGGATCACCCCTCCACTTT.